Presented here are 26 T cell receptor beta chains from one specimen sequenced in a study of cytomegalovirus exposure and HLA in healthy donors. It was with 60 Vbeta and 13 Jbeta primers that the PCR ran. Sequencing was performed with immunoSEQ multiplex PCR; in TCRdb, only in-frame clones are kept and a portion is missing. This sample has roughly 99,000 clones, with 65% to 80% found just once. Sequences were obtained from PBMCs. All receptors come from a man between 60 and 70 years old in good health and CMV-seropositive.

DNA of the CDR3: TGTGCCAGCAGTTCAGGACAGGGGGCAGGTGAGCAGTTCTTC. Protein product: CASSSGQGAGEQFF. The gene calls are TRBV6-5 and TRBJ2-1; 11 bases match TRBD1. Germline V gene lookup returns CDR1 MNHEY and CDR2 SVGAGI. CDR3 length: 14 residues. J was trimmed by 9 bases and V by 4 bases; bases with no gene match: 5.

The CDR3 nucleotides read TGTGCCAGCAAAAGCGGGACTAGCTCCGGGGAGCTGTTTTTT. This sequence encodes CASKSGTSSGELFF. The J gene is TRBJ2-2, the V gene TRBV5-4; TRBD2 agrees at 9 bases. The CDR3 spans 14 residues. Germline V gene lookup returns CDR1 SGHNT and CDR2 YYREEE (reference sequence). With 6 bases clipped from V and 6 bases from J, the junction kept 6 bases outside the gene matches.

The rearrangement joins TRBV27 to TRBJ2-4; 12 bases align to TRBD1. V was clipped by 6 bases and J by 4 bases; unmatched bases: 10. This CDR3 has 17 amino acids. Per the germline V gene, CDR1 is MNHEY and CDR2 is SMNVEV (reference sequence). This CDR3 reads CASRPSGTGGPKNIQYF. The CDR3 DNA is TGTGCCAGCAGACCCTCCGGGACAGGGGGCCCAAAAAACATTCAGTACTTC.

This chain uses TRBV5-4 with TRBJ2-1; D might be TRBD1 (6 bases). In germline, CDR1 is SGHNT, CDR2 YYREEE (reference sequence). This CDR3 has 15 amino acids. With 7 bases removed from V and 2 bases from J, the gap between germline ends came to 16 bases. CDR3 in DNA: TGTGCCAGCGGCTCCAGGGGTGGAACCTACAATGAGCAGTTCTTC. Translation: CASGSRGGTYNEQFF.

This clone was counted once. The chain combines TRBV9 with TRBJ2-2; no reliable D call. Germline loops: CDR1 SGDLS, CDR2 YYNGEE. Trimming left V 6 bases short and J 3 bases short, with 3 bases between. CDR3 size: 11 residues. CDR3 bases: TGTGCCAGCACCGACACCGGGGAGCTGTTTTTT. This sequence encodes CASTDTGELFF. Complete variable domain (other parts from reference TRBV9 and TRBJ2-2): DSGVTQTPKHLITATGQRVTLRCSPRSGDLSVYWYQQSLDQGLQFLIQYYNGEERAKGNILERFSAQQFPDLHSELNLSSLELGDSALYFCASTDTGELFFGEGSRLTVL.

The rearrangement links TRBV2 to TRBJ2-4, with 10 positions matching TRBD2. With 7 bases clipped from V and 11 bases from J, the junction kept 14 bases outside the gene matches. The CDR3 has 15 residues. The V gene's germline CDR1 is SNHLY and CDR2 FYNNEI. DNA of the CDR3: TGTGCCAGCACCCCAGTAGCGGGGGGAAGGGGGCTTCAGTACTTC. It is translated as CASTPVAGGRGLQYF.

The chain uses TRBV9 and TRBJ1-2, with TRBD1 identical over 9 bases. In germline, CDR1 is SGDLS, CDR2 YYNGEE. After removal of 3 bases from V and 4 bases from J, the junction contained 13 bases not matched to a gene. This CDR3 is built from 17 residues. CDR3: CASSAGGTGPSGYGYTF. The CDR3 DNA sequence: TGTGCCAGCAGCGCTGGAGGGACAGGGCCCTCTGGCTATGGCTACACCTTC.

The CDR3 loop reads CASSNWGSSYEQYF. CDR3 coding DNA: TGTGCCAGCAGCAACTGGGGCAGCTCCTACGAGCAGTACTTC. The chain links TRBV7-2 to TRBJ2-7; tentative D call: TRBD1 (5 bases). Germline values: CDR1 SGHTA, CDR2 FQGNSA. This CDR3 spans 14 amino acids. Trimming stripped 5 bases from V and 0 bases from J, with 11 bases between.

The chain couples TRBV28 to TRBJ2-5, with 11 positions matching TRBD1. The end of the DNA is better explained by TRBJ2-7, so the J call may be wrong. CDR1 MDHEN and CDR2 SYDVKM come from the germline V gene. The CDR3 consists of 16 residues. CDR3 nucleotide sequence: TGTGCCAGCAGGCACGGGACAGGGGGGCTCGGCTACGAGCAGTACTTC. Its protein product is CASRHGTGGLGYEQYF.

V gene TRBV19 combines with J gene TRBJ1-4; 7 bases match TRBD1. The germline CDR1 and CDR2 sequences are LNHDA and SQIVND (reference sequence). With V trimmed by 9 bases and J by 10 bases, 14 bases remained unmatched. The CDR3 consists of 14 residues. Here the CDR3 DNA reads TGTGCCAGCGTCCAACAGGGGATTGGTGGAAAACTGTTTTTT. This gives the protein CASVQQGIGGKLFF. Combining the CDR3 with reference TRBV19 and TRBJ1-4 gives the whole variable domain DGGITQSPKYLFRKEGQNVTLSCEQNLNHDAMYWYRQDPGQGLRLIYYSQIVNDFQKGDIAEGYSVSREKKESFPLTVTSAQKNPTAFYLCASVQQGIGGKLFFGSGTQLSVL.

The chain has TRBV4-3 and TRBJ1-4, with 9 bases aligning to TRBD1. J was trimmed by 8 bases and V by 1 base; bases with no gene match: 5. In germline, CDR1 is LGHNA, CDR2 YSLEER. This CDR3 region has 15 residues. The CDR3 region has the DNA TGCGCCAGCAGCCAAGGGACAGGGGTGTTGGAAAAACTGTTTTTT. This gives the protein CASSQGTGVLEKLFF.

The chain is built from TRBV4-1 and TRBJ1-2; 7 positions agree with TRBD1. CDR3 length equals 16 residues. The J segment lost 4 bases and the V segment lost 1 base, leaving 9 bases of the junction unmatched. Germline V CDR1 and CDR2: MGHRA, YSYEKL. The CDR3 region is CASSQGPDRVTYGYTF. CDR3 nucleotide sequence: TGCGCCAGCAGCCAAGGGCCAGACAGGGTGACCTATGGCTACACCTTC.

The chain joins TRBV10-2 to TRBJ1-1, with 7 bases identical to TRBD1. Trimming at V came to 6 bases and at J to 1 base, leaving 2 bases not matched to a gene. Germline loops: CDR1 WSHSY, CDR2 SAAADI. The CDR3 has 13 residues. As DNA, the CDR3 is TGCGCCAGCAGAGGGACAGCGAACACTGAAGCTTTCTTT. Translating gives CASRGTANTEAFF.

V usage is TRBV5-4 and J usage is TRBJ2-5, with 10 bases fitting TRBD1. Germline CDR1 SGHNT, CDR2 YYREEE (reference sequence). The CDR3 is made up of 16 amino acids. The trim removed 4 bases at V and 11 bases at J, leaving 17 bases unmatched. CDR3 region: CASSIPGTGVRDEQYF. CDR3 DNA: TGTGCCAGCAGCATACCCGGGACAGGGGTTCGGGATGAGCAGTACTTC.

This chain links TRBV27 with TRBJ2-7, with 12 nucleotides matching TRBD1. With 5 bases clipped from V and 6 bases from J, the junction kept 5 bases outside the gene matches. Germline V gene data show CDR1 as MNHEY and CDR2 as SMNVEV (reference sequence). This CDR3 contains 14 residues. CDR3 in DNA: TGTGCCAGCAGTGTGGGACAGGGGGCATTCGAGCAGTACTTC. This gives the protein CASSVGQGAFEQYF.

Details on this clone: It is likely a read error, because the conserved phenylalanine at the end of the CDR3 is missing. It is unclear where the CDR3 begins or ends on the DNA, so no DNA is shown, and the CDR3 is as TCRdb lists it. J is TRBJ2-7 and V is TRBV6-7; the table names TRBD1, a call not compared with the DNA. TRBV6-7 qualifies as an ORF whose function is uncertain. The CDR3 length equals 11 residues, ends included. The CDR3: CASSYRDRVML.

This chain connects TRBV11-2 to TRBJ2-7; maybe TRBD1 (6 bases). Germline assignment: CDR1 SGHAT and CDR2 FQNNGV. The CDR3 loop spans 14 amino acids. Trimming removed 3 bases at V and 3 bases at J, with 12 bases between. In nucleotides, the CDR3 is TGTGCCAGCAGCTTGGGTCCGGGACACTACGAGCAGTACTTC. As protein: CASSLGPGHYEQYF.

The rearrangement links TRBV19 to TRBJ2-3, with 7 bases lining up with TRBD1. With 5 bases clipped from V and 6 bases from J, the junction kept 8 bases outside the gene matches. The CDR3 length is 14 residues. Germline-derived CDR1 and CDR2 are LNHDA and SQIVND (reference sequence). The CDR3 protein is CASSRQGQIDTQYF. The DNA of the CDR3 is TGTGCCAGTAGTCGACAGGGTCAGATTGATACGCAGTATTTT.

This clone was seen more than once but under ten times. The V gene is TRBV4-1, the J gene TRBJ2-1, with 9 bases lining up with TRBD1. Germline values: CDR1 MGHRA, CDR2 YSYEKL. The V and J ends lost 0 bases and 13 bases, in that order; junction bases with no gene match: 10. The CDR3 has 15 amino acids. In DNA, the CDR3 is TGCGCCAGCAGCCAAGATGTACAGGGGGCCTCTGCACAGTTCTTC. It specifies CASSQDVQGASAQFF.

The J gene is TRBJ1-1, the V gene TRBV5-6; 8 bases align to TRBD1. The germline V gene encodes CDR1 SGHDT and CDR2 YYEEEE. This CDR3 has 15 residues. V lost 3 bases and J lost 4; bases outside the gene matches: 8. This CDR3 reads CASSSLRGLVTEAFF. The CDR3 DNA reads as TGTGCCAGCAGCTCCCTCAGGGGGCTGGTCACTGAAGCTTTCTTT.

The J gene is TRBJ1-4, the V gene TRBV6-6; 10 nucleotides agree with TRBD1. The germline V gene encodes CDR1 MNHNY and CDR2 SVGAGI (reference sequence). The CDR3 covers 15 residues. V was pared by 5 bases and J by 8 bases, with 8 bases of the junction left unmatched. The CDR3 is CASSPPGTGVEKLFF. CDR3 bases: TGTGCCAGCAGTCCCCCCGGGACAGGGGTCGAAAAACTGTTTTTT.

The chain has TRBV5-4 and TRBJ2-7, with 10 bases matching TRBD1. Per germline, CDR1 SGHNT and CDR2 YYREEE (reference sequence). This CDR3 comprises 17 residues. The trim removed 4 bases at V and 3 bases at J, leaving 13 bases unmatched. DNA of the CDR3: TGTGCCAGCAGCAGCCCCGGTGGGGACAGGGGTTTCTACGAGCAGTACTTC. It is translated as CASSSPGGDRGFYEQYF.

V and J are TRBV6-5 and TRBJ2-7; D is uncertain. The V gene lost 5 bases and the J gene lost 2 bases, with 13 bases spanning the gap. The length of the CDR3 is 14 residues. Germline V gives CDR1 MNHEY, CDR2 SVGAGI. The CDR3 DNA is TGTGCCAGCAGTCCCCATGGGCCCGCCTACGAGCAGTACTTC. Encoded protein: CASSPHGPAYEQYF.

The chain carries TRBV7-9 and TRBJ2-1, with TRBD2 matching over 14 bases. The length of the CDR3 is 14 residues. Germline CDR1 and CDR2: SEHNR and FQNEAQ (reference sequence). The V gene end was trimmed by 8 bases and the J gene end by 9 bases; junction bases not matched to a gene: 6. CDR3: CASPGLAGAGEQFF. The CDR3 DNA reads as TGTGCCAGCCCGGGACTAGCGGGGGCAGGTGAGCAGTTCTTC.

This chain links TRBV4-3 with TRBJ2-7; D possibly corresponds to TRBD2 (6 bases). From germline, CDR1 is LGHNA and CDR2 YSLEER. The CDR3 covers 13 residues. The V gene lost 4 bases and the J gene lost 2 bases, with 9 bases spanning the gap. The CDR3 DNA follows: TGCGCCAGCAGCCCGGGAGTTACCTACGAGCAGTACTTC. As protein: CASSPGVTYEQYF.

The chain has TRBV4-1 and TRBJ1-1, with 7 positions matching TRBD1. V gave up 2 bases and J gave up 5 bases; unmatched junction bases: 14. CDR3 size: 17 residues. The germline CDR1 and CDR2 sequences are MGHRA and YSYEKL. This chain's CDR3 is CASSQNRGLGRWTEAFF. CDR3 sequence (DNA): TGCGCCAGCAGCCAAAACAGGGGATTAGGGAGATGGACTGAAGCTTTCTTT.